Below, one TCR beta chain is given with its context. The repertoire was sequenced with immunoSEQ multiplex PCR; TCRdb's copy has only in-frame clones and lacks some. Of roughly 56,000 clones listed, about 93% were seen once; the top ten hold 2% to 2.5%. Looked up from germline, CDR1 is SGHAT and CDR2 is FQNNGV. The CDR3 has 16 amino acids. Trimming removed 3 bases at V and 3 bases at J, with 17 bases between. This record belongs to a study of cytomegalovirus exposure and HLA in healthy donors. Sequences were obtained from PBMCs. This receptor was identified in a young man in good health and CMV-seronegative. V usage is TRBV11-2 and J usage is TRBJ1-2; a possible D gene is TRBD1 (6 bases). In nucleotides, the CDR3 is TGTGCCAGCAGCTTTTCAGGGGATCAATTGGACTATGGCTACACCTTC. Translation: CASSFSGDQLDYGYTF.